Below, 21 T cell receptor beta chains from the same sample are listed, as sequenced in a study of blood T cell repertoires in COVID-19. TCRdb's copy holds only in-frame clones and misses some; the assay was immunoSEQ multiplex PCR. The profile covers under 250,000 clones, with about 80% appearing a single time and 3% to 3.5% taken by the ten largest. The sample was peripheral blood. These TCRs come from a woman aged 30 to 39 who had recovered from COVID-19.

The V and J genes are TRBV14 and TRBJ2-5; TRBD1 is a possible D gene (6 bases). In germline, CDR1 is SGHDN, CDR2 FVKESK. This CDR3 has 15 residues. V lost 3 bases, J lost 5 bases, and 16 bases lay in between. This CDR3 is CASSHLGQSLETQYF. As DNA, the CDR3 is TGTGCCAGCAGCCATCTTGGACAGTCGCTTGAGACCCAGTACTTC.

CDR3 nucleotides: TGCAGCGTTGAAGGGGAGACAGGGATGAACACTGAAGCTTTCTTT. This encodes CSVEGETGMNTEAFF. V and J are TRBV29-1 and TRBJ1-1; TRBD1 aligns across 7 bases. J gave up 0 bases and V 1 base, and 5 bases lay outside the gene matches. CDR1 SQVTM and CDR2 ANQGSEA come from the germline V gene. This CDR3 region has 15 residues.

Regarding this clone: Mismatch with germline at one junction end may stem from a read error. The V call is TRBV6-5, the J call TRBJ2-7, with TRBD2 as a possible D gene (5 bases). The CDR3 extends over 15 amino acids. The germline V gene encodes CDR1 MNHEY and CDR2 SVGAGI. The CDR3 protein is CASSDSGMQIYEQYF. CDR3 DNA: TGTGCCAGCAGTGACTCCGGGATGCAGATCTACGAGCAGTACTTC.

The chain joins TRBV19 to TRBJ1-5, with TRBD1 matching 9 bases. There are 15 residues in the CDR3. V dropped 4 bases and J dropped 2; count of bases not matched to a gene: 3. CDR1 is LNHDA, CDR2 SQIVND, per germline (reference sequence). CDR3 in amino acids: CASSKTGGGNQPQHF. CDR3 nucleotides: TGTGCCAGTAGTAAGACAGGGGGTGGCAATCAGCCCCAGCATTTT.

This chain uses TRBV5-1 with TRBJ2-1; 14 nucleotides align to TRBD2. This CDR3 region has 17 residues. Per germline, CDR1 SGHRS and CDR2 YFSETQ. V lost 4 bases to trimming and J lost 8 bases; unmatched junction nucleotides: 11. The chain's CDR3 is CASSATSGRALLDEQFF. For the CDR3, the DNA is TGCGCCAGCAGCGCGACTAGCGGGAGGGCCCTGTTGGATGAGCAGTTCTTC.

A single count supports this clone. DNA for the CDR3: TGTGCCAGCAGCCTGGCAGGGTCGGATACGCAGTATTTT. This sequence encodes CASSLAGSDTQYF. This chain uses TRBV11-3 with TRBJ2-3, with D perhaps TRBD1 (5 bases). From germline, CDR1 is SGHNT and CDR2 YENEEA. The V end was cut by 5 bases, the J end by 6 bases, with 12 bases between. The CDR3 sequence is 13 residues long. Full variable domain (missing parts from reference TRBV11-3 and TRBJ2-3): EAGVVQSPRYKIIEKKQPVAFWCNPISGHNTLYWYLQNLGQGPELLIRYENEEAVDDSQLPKDRFSAERLKGVDSTLKIQPAELGDSAVYLCASSLAGSDTQYFGPGTRLTVL.

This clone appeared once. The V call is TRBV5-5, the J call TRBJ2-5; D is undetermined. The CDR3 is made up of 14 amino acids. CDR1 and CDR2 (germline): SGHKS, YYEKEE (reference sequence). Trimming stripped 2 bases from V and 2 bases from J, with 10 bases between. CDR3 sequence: CASSFQSNQETQYF. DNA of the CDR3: TGTGCCAGCAGCTTTCAGTCCAATCAAGAGACCCAGTACTTC.

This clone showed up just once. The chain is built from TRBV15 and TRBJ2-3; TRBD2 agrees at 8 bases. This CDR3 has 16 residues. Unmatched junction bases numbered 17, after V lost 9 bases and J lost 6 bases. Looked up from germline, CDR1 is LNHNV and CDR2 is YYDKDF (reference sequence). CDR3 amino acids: CATETAGLVRGDTQYF. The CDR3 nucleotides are TGTGCCACAGAGACCGCGGGACTAGTTCGGGGGGATACGCAGTATTTT.

This CDR3 is CASSVGTGTSKAQYF. The DNA for the CDR3 is TGTGCCAGCAGCGTAGGGACAGGGACTAGCAAGGCCCAGTACTTC. This chain connects TRBV9 to TRBJ2-5; D perhaps matches TRBD2 (9 bases). Per the germline V gene, CDR1 is SGDLS and CDR2 is YYNGEE. Trimming stripped 0 bases from V and 9 bases from J, with 18 bases between. The CDR3 contains 15 residues.

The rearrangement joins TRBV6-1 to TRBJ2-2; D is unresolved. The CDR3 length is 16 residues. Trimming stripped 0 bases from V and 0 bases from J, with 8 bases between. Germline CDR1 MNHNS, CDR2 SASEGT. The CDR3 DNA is TGTGCCAGCAGTGAAGCGGCTTTTACGAACACCGGGGAGCTGTTTTTT. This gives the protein CASSEAAFTNTGELFF.

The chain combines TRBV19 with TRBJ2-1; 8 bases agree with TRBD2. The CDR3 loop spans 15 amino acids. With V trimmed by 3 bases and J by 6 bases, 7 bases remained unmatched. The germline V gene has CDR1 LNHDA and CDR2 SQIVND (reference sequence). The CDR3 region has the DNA TGTGCCAGTAGTATTGATCCGGGAGGGTTCAATGAGCAGTTCTTC. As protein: CASSIDPGGFNEQFF.

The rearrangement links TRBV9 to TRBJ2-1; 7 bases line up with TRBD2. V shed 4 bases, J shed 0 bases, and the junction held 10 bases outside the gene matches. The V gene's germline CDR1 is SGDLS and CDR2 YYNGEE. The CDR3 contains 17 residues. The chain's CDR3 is CASSTSGGSSSYNEQFF. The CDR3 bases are TGTGCCAGCAGCACCTCGGGAGGCTCAAGCTCCTACAATGAGCAGTTCTTC.

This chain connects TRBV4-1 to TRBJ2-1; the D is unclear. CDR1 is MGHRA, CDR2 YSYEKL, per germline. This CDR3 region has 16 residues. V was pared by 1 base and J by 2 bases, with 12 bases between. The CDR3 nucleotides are TGCGCCAGCAGCCAAGTTGACTTAGTCACCTACAATGAGCAGTTCTTC. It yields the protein CASSQVDLVTYNEQFF.

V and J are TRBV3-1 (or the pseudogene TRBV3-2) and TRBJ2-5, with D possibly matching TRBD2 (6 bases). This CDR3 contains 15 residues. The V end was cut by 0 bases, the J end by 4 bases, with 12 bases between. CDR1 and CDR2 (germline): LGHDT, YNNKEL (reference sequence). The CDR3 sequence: CASSQDGGRRETQYF. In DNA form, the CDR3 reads TGTGCCAGCAGCCAAGATGGGGGGAGGCGAGAGACCCAGTACTTC.

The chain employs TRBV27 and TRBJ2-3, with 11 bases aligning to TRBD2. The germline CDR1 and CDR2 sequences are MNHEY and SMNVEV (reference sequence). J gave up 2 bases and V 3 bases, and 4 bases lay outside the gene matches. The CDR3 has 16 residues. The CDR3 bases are TGTGCCAGCAGTTTCGGACTAGCGGGCTCCACAGATACGCAGTATTTT. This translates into CASSFGLAGSTDTQYF.

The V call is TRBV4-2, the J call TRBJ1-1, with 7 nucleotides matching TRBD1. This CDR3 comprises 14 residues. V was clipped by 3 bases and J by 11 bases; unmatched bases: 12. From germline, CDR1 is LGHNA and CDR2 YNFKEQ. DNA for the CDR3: TGTGCCAGCAGCCAGGAACAGGGGCTCCCTTCCGCTTTCTTT. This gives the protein CASSQEQGLPSAFF.

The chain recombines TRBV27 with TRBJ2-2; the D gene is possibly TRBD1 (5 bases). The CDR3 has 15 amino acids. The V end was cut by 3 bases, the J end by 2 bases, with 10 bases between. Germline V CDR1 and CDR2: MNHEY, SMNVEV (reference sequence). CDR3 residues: CASSFGQGNTGELFF. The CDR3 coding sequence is TGTGCCAGCAGTTTCGGGCAGGGTAACACCGGGGAGCTGTTTTTT.

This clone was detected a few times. CDR3 region: CASNFVSTIYF. DNA for the CDR3: TGTGCCAGCAATTTCGTGAGCACCATATATTTT. The chain recombines TRBV21-1 with TRBJ1-3. TRBV21-1 is a recognized pseudogene. The CDR3 is 11 residues long.

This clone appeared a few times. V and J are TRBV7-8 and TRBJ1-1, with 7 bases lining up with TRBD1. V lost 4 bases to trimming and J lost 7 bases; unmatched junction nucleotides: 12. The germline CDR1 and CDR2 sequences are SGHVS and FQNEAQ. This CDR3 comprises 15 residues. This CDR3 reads CASSSTSQGGNEAFF. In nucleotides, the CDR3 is TGTGCCAGCAGCTCTACTTCCCAGGGGGGAAATGAAGCTTTCTTT.

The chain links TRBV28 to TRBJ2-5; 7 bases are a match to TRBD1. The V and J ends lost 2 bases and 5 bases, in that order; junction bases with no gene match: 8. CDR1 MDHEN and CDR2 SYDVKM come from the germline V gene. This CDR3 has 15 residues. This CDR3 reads CASSLGVGGRETQYF. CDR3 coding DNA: TGTGCCAGCAGTTTAGGGGTAGGGGGCAGGGAGACCCAGTACTTC.

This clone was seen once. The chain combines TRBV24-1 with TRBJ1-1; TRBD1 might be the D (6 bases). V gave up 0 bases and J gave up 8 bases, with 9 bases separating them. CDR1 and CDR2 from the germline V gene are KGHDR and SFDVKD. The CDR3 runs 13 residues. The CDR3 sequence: CATSDLSRGEAFF. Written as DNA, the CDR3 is TGTGCCACCAGTGATTTGAGCAGGGGCGAAGCTTTCTTT.